These 12 T cell receptor beta chains were all obtained from the same sample, sequenced in a study of blood T cell repertoires in COVID-19 (dated by TCRdb to about 2020). Libraries were constructed by the immunoSEQ multiplex PCR assay. Sourced from immuneACCESS, this table was stored by TCRdb with only in-frame sequences that have V and J called. A share of the clones is absent; for the studies checked, an unresolved V gene accounts for under half, and the remainder has no known explanation. The table for this sample lists approximately 200,000 clones; about 85% of them were counted only once. Of the sample, approximately 2.2% falls within the top ten clones. The sample comprised PBMCs or T cells enriched from blood (not recorded which). Receptor source: a woman aged 25 to 39 who had recovered from COVID-19.

The chain links TRBV7-9 to TRBJ2-2; D gene uncertain. Trimming took 3 bases from V and 4 from J, leaving 9 bases between them. Looked up from germline, CDR1 is SEHNR and CDR2 is FQNEAQ (reference sequence). The CDR3 spans 14 residues. The DNA of the CDR3 is TGTGCCAGCAGCTTGGCTGAGGCCACCGGGGAGCTGTTTTTT. Encoded protein: CASSLAEATGELFF.

The V and J genes are TRBV2 and TRBJ2-2; D may be TRBD2 (7 bases). CDR1 is SNHLY, CDR2 FYNNEI, per germline. There are 15 residues in the CDR3. The V end was cut by 7 bases, the J end by 4 bases, with 16 bases between. The CDR3 DNA sequence: TGTGCCAGCACCCCTCTGGCGGGGGCCACCGGGGAGCTGTTTTTT. Translating it yields CASTPLAGATGELFF.

This chain links TRBV15 with TRBJ1-2; D is unclear. The V end lost 0 bases, the J end lost 1 base, and 9 bases lay between the germline ends. Germline loops: CDR1 LNHNV, CDR2 YYDKDF (reference sequence). The CDR3 runs 15 residues. CDR3 sequence reads: CATSRDLADNYGYTF. As DNA, the CDR3 is TGTGCCACCAGCAGAGATCTGGCGGATAACTATGGCTACACCTTC.

V and J are TRBV4-3 and TRBJ2-7, with 8 bases matching TRBD2. The CDR3 consists of 14 residues. With 4 bases clipped from V and 4 bases from J, the junction kept 6 bases outside the gene matches. Germline V gene data show CDR1 as LGHNA and CDR2 as YSLEER. Here the CDR3 reads CASSPGTRSYEQYF. The CDR3 coding sequence is TGCGCCAGCAGCCCCGGGACTAGATCTTACGAGCAGTACTTC.

The chain couples TRBV3-1 (or the pseudogene TRBV3-2) to TRBJ1-1; 7 nucleotides line up with TRBD1. With V trimmed by 1 base and J by 6 bases, 5 bases remained unmatched. Germline CDR1 LGHDT, CDR2 YNNKEL (reference sequence). The CDR3 consists of 14 residues. The chain's CDR3 is CASSQGQGGAEAFF. In DNA form, the CDR3 reads TGTGCCAGCAGCCAAGGGCAGGGGGGCGCTGAAGCTTTCTTT.

The chain combines TRBV13 with TRBJ2-1; 11 nucleotides agree with TRBD2. The CDR3 extends over 16 amino acids. V shed 5 bases and J 0 bases; nucleotides not matched to a gene: 3. Germline CDR1 is PRHDT and CDR2 is FYEKMQ (reference sequence). CDR3 DNA sequence: TGTGCCAGCAGCCTTACTAGCGGGAGCTCCTACAATGAGCAGTTCTTC. Its protein product is CASSLTSGSSYNEQFF.

The chain joins TRBV24-1 to TRBJ1-2; tentatively, D is TRBD1 (5 bases). Per germline, CDR1 KGHDR and CDR2 SFDVKD. The CDR3 extends over 14 amino acids. Trimming stripped 2 bases from V and 5 bases from J, with 11 bases between. The CDR3: CATSDSAGRYGYTF. Written as DNA, the CDR3 is TGTGCCACCAGTGATTCGGCAGGGAGGTATGGCTACACCTTC.

The V call is TRBV7-3, the J call TRBJ2-3; 13 bases fit TRBD2. Per germline, CDR1 SGHTA and CDR2 FQGTGA. This CDR3 has 16 residues. J gave up 6 bases and V 5 bases, and 8 bases lay outside the gene matches. The CDR3 DNA is TGTGCCAGCAGCCCCGGACTAGCGGGAGAGGCTGATACGCAGTATTTT. It specifies CASSPGLAGEADTQYF.

This clone was detected once. The rearrangement uses TRBV4-2 and TRBJ1-1; 7 bases match TRBD1. The CDR3 is 14 amino acids. The V gene end was trimmed by 4 bases and the J gene end by 1 base; junction bases not matched to a gene: 3. In germline, CDR1 is LGHNA, CDR2 YNFKEQ. This CDR3 is CASSPQGGNTEAFF. CDR3 nucleotides: TGTGCCAGCAGCCCCCAGGGGGGGAACACTGAAGCTTTCTTT.

The gene calls are TRBV28 and TRBJ1-5; D is unresolved. The V and J ends lost 6 bases and 1 base respectively, with 10 bases between them. Germline-derived CDR1 and CDR2 are MDHEN and SYDVKM. CDR3 length equals 14 residues. The CDR3, as DNA: TGTGCCAGCAGGAGACGAGGCAGCAATCAGCCCCAGCATTTT. Protein sequence: CASRRRGSNQPQHF.

The chain links TRBV5-1 to TRBJ1-1, with D maybe TRBD1 (5 bases). The V gene's germline CDR1 is SGHRS and CDR2 YFSETQ. V shed 1 base and J shed 7 bases, with 14 bases lying between them. CDR3 size: 14 residues. The CDR3 DNA is TGCGCCAGCAGCTTGAGGAGGGGCGCTGTTGAAGCTTTCTTT. Residues: CASSLRRGAVEAFF.

This clone has only one observation. J is TRBJ2-5 and V is TRBV30; TRBD2 agrees at 8 bases. CDR3 size: 13 residues. With 4 bases clipped from V and 4 bases from J, the junction kept 5 bases outside the gene matches. CDR1 is GTSNPN, CDR2 SVGIG, per germline (reference sequence). The DNA of the CDR3 is TGTGCCTGGAAAAGCGGGAGTGGAGAGACCCAGTACTTC. Translating gives CAWKSGSGETQYF. The full variable domain, rest sourced from reference TRBV30 and TRBJ2-5, is SQTIHQWPATLVQPVGSPLSLECTVEGTSNPNLYWYRQAAGRGLQLLFYSVGIGQISSEVPQNLSASRPQDRQFILSSKKLLLSDSGFYLCAWKSGSGETQYFGPGTRLLVL.